The 15 T cell receptor beta chains below all came from one sample that was sequenced in a study of blood T cell repertoires in COVID-19. TCRdb keeps only in-frame clones here, not all; method: immunoSEQ multiplex PCR. This table has 100,000 or so clones, approximately 92% appearing once. The sequencing input was peripheral blood. The receptor set was obtained from a woman between 45 and 65 years old with COVID-19, enrolled during active disease.

The gene calls are TRBV3-1 (or the pseudogene TRBV3-2) and TRBJ1-2; unclear D gene. Per the germline V gene, CDR1 is LGHDT and CDR2 is YNNKEL (reference sequence). This CDR3 spans 15 amino acids. Between the trimmed V and J ends, which lost 1 base and 8 bases, there was a span of 17 bases. CDR3 DNA sequence: TGTGCCAGCAGCCAAGCGGGTACCGCAAATGCGGGCTACACCTTC. Its protein product is CASSQAGTANAGYTF.

The chain couples TRBV2 to TRBJ1-2, with D tentatively TRBD1 (5 bases). The germline gives CDR1 SNHLY, CDR2 FYNNEI. This CDR3 spans 13 amino acids. Trimming pared 3 bases from V and 8 bases from J, leaving 13 bases between. The CDR3 protein is CASSDLGSGGYTF. The DNA for the CDR3 is TGTGCCAGCAGTGACTTGGGATCAGGGGGCTACACCTTC.

The V call is TRBV20-1, the J call TRBJ1-4; no clear D gene. The CDR3 covers 11 residues. Trimming removed 7 bases from V and 5 bases from J, with 8 bases in between. Germline V gene data show CDR1 as DFQATT and CDR2 as SNEGSKA (reference sequence). In DNA, the CDR3 is TGCAGTGGAGATATAAATGAAAAACTGTTTTTT. Its translation: CSGDINEKLFF.

The rearrangement uses TRBV5-1 and TRBJ2-1; a possible D gene is TRBD2 (6 bases). The V and J ends lost 0 bases and 7 bases respectively, with 17 bases between them. Germline V gene lookup returns CDR1 SGHRS and CDR2 YFSETQ. The CDR3 consists of 16 residues. The CDR3 here is CASSLGGTPASNEQFF. CDR3 nucleotide sequence: TGCGCCAGCAGCTTGGGGGGGACTCCTGCAAGTAATGAGCAGTTCTTC.

The rearrangement links TRBV28 to TRBJ1-2; 7 bases fit TRBD1. The CDR3 extends over 15 amino acids. V shed 4 bases, J shed 2 bases, and the junction held 7 bases outside the gene matches. Germline CDR1 is MDHEN and CDR2 is SYDVKM. The CDR3 sequence is CASSSRQGGNYGYTF. The DNA of the CDR3 is TGTGCCAGCAGTTCACGTCAGGGGGGAAACTATGGCTACACCTTC.

The CDR3 spells CATADSPPLEQYF. In DNA form, the CDR3 reads TGTGCCACCGCGGACAGCCCTCCCCTCGAGCAGTACTTC. V gene TRBV28 combines with J gene TRBJ2-7, with D possibly matching TRBD1 (6 bases). Germline assignment: CDR1 MDHEN and CDR2 SYDVKM. This CDR3 region has 13 residues. V lost 10 bases and J 6 bases, leaving 19 bases between the germline ends.

V and J are TRBV28 and TRBJ2-7; 7 bases fit TRBD1. The ends lost 10 bases at V and 0 bases at J; junction bases unmatched: 3. Germline loops: CDR1 MDHEN, CDR2 SYDVKM. The CDR3 runs to 12 residues. CDR3 in amino acids: CATGGFSYEQYV. For the CDR3, the DNA is TGTGCCACAGGGGGATTCTCCTACGAGCAGTACGTC.

This clone was detected only once. The CDR3 sequence: CASTRQGNQPQHF. CDR3 coding DNA: TGTGCCAGCACGAGACAGGGGAATCAGCCCCAGCATTTT. The chain uses TRBV6-5 and TRBJ1-5, with 8 positions matching TRBD1. CDR1 MNHEY and CDR2 SVGAGI come from the germline V gene. The CDR3 extends over 13 amino acids. V lost 7 bases and J lost 4; bases outside the gene matches: 3.

This rearrangement joins TRBV5-5 to TRBJ1-6; 9 bases fit TRBD1. CDR1 is SGHKS, CDR2 YYEKEE, per germline (reference sequence). The length of the CDR3 is 16 residues. The J segment lost 1 base and the V segment lost 5 bases, leaving 4 bases of the junction unmatched. The CDR3 bases are TGTGCCAGCAGTCCGACAGGGGGGTCCTATAATTCACCCCTCCACTTT. Residues: CASSPTGGSYNSPLHF.

This chain connects TRBV5-5 to TRBJ2-7; 7 bases are shared with TRBD1. Germline-derived CDR1 and CDR2 are SGHKS and YYEKEE (reference sequence). The CDR3 extends over 14 amino acids. With V trimmed by 3 bases and J by 6 bases, 9 bases remained unmatched. DNA for the CDR3: TGTGCCAGCAGCTCGTATCGACAGGGCGGCGAGCAGTACGTC. Encoded protein: CASSSYRQGGEQYV.

The chain combines TRBV7-2 with TRBJ1-1, with TRBD1 matching 9 bases. The CDR3 runs 15 residues. Per germline, CDR1 SGHTA and CDR2 FQGNSA. J was trimmed by 5 bases and V by 0 bases; bases with no gene match: 4. CDR3 in DNA: TGTGCCAGCAGCTTAGCGTGGACAGGGGTGACTGAAGCTTTCTTT. Its protein is CASSLAWTGVTEAFF.

The J gene is TRBJ1-5, the V gene TRBV23-1; 10 nucleotides line up with TRBD1. TRBV23-1 is an ORF, and what it does is uncertain. There are 18 residues in the CDR3. The V gene end was trimmed by 4 bases and the J gene end by 5 bases; junction bases not matched to a gene: 14. CDR3 protein: CASSPAGTGEYMDQPQHF. The DNA for the CDR3 is TGCGCCAGCAGTCCGGCCGGGACAGGGGAATATATGGATCAGCCCCAGCATTTT.

The genes are TRBV19 and TRBJ2-7; perhaps TRBD2 as D (6 bases). This CDR3 is built from 14 residues. V was shortened by 5 bases and J by 7 bases, with 18 bases between the two germline ends. Germline CDR1 LNHDA, CDR2 SQIVND (reference sequence). The CDR3: CASSLLGLSGEQYF. The DNA for the CDR3 is TGTGCCAGTAGTCTTTTGGGACTCTCGGGGGAGCAGTACTTC.

The rearrangement uses TRBV5-1 and TRBJ1-1, with TRBD1 matching 7 bases. J lost 7 bases, V lost 1 base, and 1 base had no gene match. The CDR3 is 12 amino acids. In germline, CDR1 is SGHRS, CDR2 YFSETQ. CDR3 sequence (DNA): TGCGCCAGCAGCTTGTCAGGGGGTGAAGCTTTCTTT. This translates into CASSLSGGEAFF.

This chain joins TRBV10-2 and TRBJ2-2, with D perhaps matching TRBD2 (5 bases). Per the germline V gene, CDR1 is WSHSY and CDR2 is SAAADI. CDR3 length equals 14 residues. Between the trimmed V and J ends, which lost 1 base and 7 bases, there was a span of 10 bases. CDR3 DNA: TGCGCCAGCAGTGAGTTTAGCGTAGTCGGGGAGCTGTTTTTT. Amino acid sequence: CASSEFSVVGELFF.